This T cell receptor beta chain was retrieved from a study of blood T cell repertoires in COVID-19. Study at large: There were acute and convalescent COVID-19 samples, and they came from the United States, Italy and Spain.

Profiled with immunoSEQ multiplex PCR; TCRdb holds only in-frame clones, not every one. The sample has approximately 260,000 clones; roughly 84% are singletons. The source is a woman aged 35 to 49 with active or convalescent COVID-19. The source material was peripheral blood.

The CDR3 DNA sequence: TGCGCCAGCAGTAGGACAGGGGCGAACCAAGAGACCCAGTACTTC. Its protein product is CASSRTGANQETQYF. The chain carries TRBV10-1 and TRBJ2-5; 9 bases align to TRBD1. The ends lost 5 bases at V and 0 bases at J; junction bases unmatched: 4. Germline CDR1 WNHNN, CDR2 SYGVQD (reference sequence). This CDR3 contains 15 residues.